One sample yielded the 2 T cell receptor beta chains listed below, sequenced in a study of OX40 agonist ivuxolimab in advanced cancers. The data were produced by immunoSEQ multiplex PCR, yet TCRdb's version contains in-frame clones alone and is incomplete. The sample holds tens of thousands of clones, over 60% seen once. Sequenced here: CD4+ or CD8+ T cells sorted from blood, sampled in a trial of the OX40 agonist ivuxolimab. The receptors were gathered from an adult with an advanced solid tumor such as melanoma, head and neck, liver or kidney cancer.

The chain recombines TRBV5-8 with TRBJ2-1, with 9 bases fitting TRBD2. This CDR3 is 13 amino acids long. V lost 7 bases and J lost 8; bases outside the gene matches: 7. Germline-derived CDR1 and CDR2 are SGHTS and YDEGEE. This CDR3 reads CASGASGNDEQFF. The CDR3 region has the DNA TGTGCCAGCGGAGCTAGCGGGAATGATGAGCAGTTCTTC. Full variable domain (outside the CDR3, taken from reference TRBV5-8 and TRBJ2-1): EAGVTQSPTHLIKTRGQQATLRCSPISGHTSVYWYQQALGLGLQFLLWYDEGEERNRGNFPPRFSGRQFPNYSSELNVNALELEDSALYLCASGASGNDEQFFGPGTRLTVL.

The chain has TRBV2 and TRBJ2-1; no clear D. In germline, CDR1 is SNHLY, CDR2 FYNNEI. The CDR3 is 14 amino acids. The V gene lost 8 bases and the J gene lost 6 bases, with 17 bases spanning the gap. CDR3 in amino acids: CASGYGRLPNEQFF. Written as DNA, the CDR3 is TGTGCCAGCGGATACGGTCGGCTCCCCAATGAGCAGTTCTTC.